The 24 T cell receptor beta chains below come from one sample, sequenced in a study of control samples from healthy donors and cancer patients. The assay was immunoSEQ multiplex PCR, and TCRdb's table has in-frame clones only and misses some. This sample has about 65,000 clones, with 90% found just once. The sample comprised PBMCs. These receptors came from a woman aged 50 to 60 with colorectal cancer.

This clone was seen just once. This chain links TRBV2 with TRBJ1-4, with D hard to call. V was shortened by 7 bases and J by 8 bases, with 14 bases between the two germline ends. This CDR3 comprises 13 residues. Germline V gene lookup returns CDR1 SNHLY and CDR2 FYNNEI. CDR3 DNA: TGTGCCAGCATGTCCTTCGACGGGGAAAAACTGTTTTTT. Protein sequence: CASMSFDGEKLFF. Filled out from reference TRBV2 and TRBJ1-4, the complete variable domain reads EPEVTQTPSHQVTQMGQEVILRCVPISNHLYFYWYRQILGQKVEFLVSFYNNEISEKSEIFDDQFSVERPDGSNFTLKIRSTKLEDSAMYFCASMSFDGEKLFFGSGTQLSVL.

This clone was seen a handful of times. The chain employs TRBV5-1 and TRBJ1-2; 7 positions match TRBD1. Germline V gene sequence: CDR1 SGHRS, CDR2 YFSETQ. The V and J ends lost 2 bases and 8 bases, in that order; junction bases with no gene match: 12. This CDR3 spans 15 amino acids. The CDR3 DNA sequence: TGCGCCAGCAGCTTAGGGACAGTAGACTCGGGGGGCTACACCTTC. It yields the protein CASSLGTVDSGGYTF.

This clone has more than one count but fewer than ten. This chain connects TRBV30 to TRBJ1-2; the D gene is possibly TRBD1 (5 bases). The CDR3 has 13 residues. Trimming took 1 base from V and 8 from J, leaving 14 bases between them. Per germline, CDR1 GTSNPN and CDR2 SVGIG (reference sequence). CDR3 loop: CAWSGRDERGYTF. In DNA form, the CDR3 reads TGTGCCTGGAGTGGACGGGACGAAAGGGGCTACACCTTC.

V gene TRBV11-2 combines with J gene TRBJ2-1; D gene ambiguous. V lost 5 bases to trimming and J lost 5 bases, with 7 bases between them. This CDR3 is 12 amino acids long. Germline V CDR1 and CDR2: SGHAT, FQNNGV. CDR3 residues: CASSLPDNEQFF. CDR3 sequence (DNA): TGTGCCAGCAGCCTCCCCGACAATGAGCAGTTCTTC.

CDR3 in amino acids: CASSLGQGGTEAFF. CDR3 nucleotides: TGCGCCAGCAGCTTGGGACAGGGTGGCACTGAAGCTTTCTTT. The chain combines TRBV5-1 with TRBJ1-1, with 7 nucleotides matching TRBD1. V gave up 0 bases and J gave up 4 bases; unmatched junction bases: 3. CDR1 is SGHRS and CDR2 is YFSETQ in the germline V gene. The CDR3 is 14 residues long.

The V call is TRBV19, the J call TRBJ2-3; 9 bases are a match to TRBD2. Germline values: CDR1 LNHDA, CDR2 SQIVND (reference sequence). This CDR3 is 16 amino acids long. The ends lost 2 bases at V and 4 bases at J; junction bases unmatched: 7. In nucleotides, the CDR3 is TGTGCCAGTAGTATATGGGTAGCGGGAGAGGCAGATACGCAGTATTTT. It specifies CASSIWVAGEADTQYF. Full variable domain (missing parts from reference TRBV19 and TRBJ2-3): DGGITQSPKYLFRKEGQNVTLSCEQNLNHDAMYWYRQDPGQGLRLIYYSQIVNDFQKGDIAEGYSVSREKKESFPLTVTSAQKNPTAFYLCASSIWVAGEADTQYFGPGTRLTVL.

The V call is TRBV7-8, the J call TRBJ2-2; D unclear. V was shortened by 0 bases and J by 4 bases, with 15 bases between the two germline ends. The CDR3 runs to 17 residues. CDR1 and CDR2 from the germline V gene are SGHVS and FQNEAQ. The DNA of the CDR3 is TGTGCCAGCAGCTTAGCGCTTCGGGTCCTGGGCACCGGGGAGCTGTTTTTT. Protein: CASSLALRVLGTGELFF.

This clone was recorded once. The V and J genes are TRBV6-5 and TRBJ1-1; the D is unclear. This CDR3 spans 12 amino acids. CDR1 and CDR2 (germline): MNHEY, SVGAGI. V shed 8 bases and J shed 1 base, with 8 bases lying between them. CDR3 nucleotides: TGTGCCAGCGTGGACCGGAACACTGAAGCTTTCTTT. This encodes CASVDRNTEAFF.

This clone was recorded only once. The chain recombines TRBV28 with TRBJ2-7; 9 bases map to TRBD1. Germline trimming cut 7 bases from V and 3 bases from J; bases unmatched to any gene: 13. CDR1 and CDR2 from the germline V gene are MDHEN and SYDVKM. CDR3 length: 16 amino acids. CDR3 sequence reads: CASTPIYDRGDYEQYF. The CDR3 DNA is TGTGCCAGCACCCCAATCTACGACAGGGGGGACTACGAGCAGTACTTC.

The CDR3 region is CASNPTGTGGGYTF. The CDR3 nucleotides are TGTGCCAGCAATCCAACCGGGACAGGGGGAGGCTACACCTTC. The genes are TRBV28 and TRBJ1-2; 11 bases are a match to TRBD1. Per germline, CDR1 MDHEN and CDR2 SYDVKM. The CDR3 covers 14 residues. V trimming: 7 bases; J trimming: 8 bases; junction bases outside the gene matches: 9.

CDR3: CASSLVGGMPDTQYF. CDR3 DNA: TGCGCCAGCAGCTTGGTCGGGGGAATGCCAGATACGCAGTATTTT. This chain links TRBV5-1 with TRBJ2-3; TRBD2 might be the D (6 bases). Germline lookup yields CDR1 SGHRS and CDR2 YFSETQ. The CDR3 extends over 15 amino acids. V was trimmed by 0 bases and J by 4 bases, leaving 12 bases between them.

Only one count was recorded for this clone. CDR3 bases: TGCGCCAGCACCTCTCCCGGGGTGGGGACTGAAGCTTTCTTT. It codes for CASTSPGVGTEAFF. V is TRBV5-1 and J is TRBJ1-1; D unresolved. This CDR3 is 14 amino acids long. The germline gives CDR1 SGHRS, CDR2 YFSETQ. V dropped 6 bases and J dropped 5 bases, with 17 bases sitting between them.

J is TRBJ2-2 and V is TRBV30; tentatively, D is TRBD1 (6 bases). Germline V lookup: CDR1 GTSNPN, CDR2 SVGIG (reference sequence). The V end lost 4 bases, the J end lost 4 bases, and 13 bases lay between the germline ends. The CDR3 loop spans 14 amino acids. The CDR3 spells CAWNRVRVTGELFF. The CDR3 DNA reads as TGTGCCTGGAACAGGGTGAGGGTCACCGGGGAGCTGTTTTTT. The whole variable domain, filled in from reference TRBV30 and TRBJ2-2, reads SQTIHQWPATLVQPVGSPLSLECTVEGTSNPNLYWYRQAAGRGLQLLFYSVGIGQISSEVPQNLSASRPQDRQFILSSKKLLLSDSGFYLCAWNRVRVTGELFFGEGSRLTVL.

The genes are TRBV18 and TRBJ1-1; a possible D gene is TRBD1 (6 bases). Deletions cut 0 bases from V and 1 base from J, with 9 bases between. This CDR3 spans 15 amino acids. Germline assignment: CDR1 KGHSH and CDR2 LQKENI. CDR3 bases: TGTGCCAGCTCACCACCGAACAGGGCGAACACTGAAGCTTTCTTT. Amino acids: CASSPPNRANTEAFF.

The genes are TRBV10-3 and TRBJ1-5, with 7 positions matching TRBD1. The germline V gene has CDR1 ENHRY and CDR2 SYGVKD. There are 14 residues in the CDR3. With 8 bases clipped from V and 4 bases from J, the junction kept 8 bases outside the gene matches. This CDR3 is CAIGRDRANQPQHF. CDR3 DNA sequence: TGTGCCATCGGTCGTGACAGGGCAAATCAGCCCCAGCATTTT.

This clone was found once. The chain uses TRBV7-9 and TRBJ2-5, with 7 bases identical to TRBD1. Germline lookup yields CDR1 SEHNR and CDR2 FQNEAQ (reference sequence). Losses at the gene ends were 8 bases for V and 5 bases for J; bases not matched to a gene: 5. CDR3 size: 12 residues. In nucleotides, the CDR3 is TGTGCCAGCTGGGACAGCCCGGAGACCCAGTACTTC. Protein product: CASWDSPETQYF.

In DNA form, the CDR3 reads TGTGCCAGCAGCGTAGAGTACGTTACTAGCGGAACTAACAATGAGCAGTTCTTC. It encodes CASSVEYVTSGTNNEQFF. The chain combines TRBV9 with TRBJ2-1, with 8 bases that match TRBD2. The CDR3 sequence is 18 residues long. Germline trimming cut 0 bases from V and 5 bases from J; bases unmatched to any gene: 13. Germline loops: CDR1 SGDLS, CDR2 YYNGEE.

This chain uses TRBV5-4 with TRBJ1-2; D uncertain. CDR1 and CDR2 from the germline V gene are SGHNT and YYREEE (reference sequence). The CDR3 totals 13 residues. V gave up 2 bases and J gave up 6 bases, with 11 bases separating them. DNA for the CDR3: TGTGCCAGCAGCTTCGCCCCGAGGGATGGCTACACCTTC. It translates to CASSFAPRDGYTF.

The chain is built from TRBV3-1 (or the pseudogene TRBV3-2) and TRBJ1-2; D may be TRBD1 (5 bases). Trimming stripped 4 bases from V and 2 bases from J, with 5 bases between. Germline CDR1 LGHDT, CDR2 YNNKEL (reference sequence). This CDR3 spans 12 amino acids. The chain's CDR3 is CASSRQNYGYTF. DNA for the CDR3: TGTGCCAGCAGCCGACAGAACTATGGCTACACCTTC.

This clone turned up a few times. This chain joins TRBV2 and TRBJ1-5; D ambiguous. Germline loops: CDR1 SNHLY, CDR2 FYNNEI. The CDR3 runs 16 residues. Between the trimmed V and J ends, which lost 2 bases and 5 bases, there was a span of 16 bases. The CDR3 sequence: CASSESRYIGDQPQHF. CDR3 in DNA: TGTGCCAGCAGTGAAAGCAGGTACATCGGTGATCAGCCCCAGCATTTT.

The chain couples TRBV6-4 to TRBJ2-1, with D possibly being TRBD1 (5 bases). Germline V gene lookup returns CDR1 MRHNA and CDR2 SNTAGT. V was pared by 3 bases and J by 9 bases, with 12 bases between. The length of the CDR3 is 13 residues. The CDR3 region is CASSDFRAGEQFF. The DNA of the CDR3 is TGTGCCAGCAGTGATTTCAGGGCTGGTGAGCAGTTCTTC.

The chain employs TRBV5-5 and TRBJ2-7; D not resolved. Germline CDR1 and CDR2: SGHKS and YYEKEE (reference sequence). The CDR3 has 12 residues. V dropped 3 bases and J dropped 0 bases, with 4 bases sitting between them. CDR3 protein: CASSSSSYEQYF. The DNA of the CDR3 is TGTGCCAGCAGCTCATCCTCCTACGAGCAGTACTTC.

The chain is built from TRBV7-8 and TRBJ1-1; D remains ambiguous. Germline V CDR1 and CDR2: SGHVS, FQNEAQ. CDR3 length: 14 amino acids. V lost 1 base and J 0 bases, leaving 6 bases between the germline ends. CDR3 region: CASSLGAVNTEAFF. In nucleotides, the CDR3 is TGTGCCAGCAGCTTAGGTGCGGTGAACACTGAAGCTTTCTTT.

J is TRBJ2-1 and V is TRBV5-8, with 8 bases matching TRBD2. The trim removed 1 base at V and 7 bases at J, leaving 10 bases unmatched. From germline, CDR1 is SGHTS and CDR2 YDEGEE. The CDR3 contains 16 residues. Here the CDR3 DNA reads TGTGCCAGCAGCTTGCGCAGATTAGCGGGGAGAAATGAGCAGTTCTTC. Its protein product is CASSLRRLAGRNEQFF.